This T cell receptor (beta chain) was found in a study of molecular identifiers for immune sequencing clone quantification. This clonotype was counted ten times or more. Looked up from germline, CDR1 is SGHTA and CDR2 is FQGTGA. Germline trimming cut 5 bases from V and 6 bases from J; bases unmatched to any gene: 7. The CDR3 covers 15 residues. TCRdb used MiXCR to reprocess the PCR reads, holding one entry per CDR3 protein. The data show approximately 60,000 distinct CDR3 sequences, with 15% to 20% seen just once and approximately 1.5% held by the top ten. The sequence was collected from a human donor in good health. Some libraries in this study had Jurkat cell RNA spiked in. Sequencing was carried out using naive CD8+ T cells from blood, with Jurkat cell RNA spiked in. Subset of the sample: FACS-sorted CD8+CD4-CCR7+CD45RA+ naive T cells. The V and J genes are TRBV7-3 and TRBJ2-3; TRBD2 agrees at 11 bases. This chain's CDR3 is CASSPTSGTLDTQYF. For the CDR3, the DNA is TGTGCCAGCAGCCCGACTAGCGGGACCCTGGATACGCAGTATTTT.